This is a list of T cell receptor beta chains from one sample in a study of early T cells in non-severe SARS-CoV-2 infection. Via MiXCR, TCRdb re-called the 5' RACE reads, giving one row per CDR3 protein. This sample has 30,000 to 40,000 distinct CDR3 sequences, with over 8.5% found just once. Material: whole blood. Every receptor here comes from an adult who was a healthcare worker with PCR-confirmed SARS-CoV-2 infection or an uninfected control (not recorded which). CDR3s include the opening cysteine and the closing phenylalanine or tryptophan. The D gene is left open where the match is weak. Size values are once, few and many counts, or a class for expanded clones, and some rows have none.

TRBJ1-4	-	-	TRBV7-2	15	CASSLVGVTNEKLFF	TGTGCCAGCAGCTTAGTGGGGGTGACTAATGAAAAACTGTTTTTT
TRBJ2-2	many	-	TRBV7-2	15	CASSPSTTNTGELFF	TGTGCCAGCAGCCCGAGTACTACGAACACCGGGGAGCTGTTTTTT
TRBJ2-5	many	-	TRBV7-3	13	CASSLNRFETQYF	TGTGCCAGCAGCTTAAATCGTTTCGAGACCCAGTACTTC
TRBJ2-3	many	TRBD1	TRBV30	15	CAWINRGRVRDTQYF	TGTGCCTGGATCAACAGGGGGCGGGTGAGAGATACGCAGTATTTT
TRBJ2-5	few	TRBD1	TRBV29-1	13	CSGKETGAETQYF	TGCAGCGGCAAGGAGACAGGGGCAGAGACCCAGTACTTC
TRBJ1-2	-	TRBD1	TRBV29-1	17	CSVEGEWTGARNYGYTF	TGCAGCGTTGAAGGGGAATGGACAGGGGCTCGAAACTATGGCTACACCTTC
TRBJ2-7	many	-	TRBV7-6	15	CASSKTQGPAYEQYF	TGTGCCAGCAGTAAAACCCAGGGCCCTGCTTACGAGCAGTACTTC
TRBJ1-6	many	-	TRBV7-9	12	CASSRDNSPLHF	TGTGCCAGCAGCCGCGATAATTCACCCCTCCACTTT
TRBJ1-1	many	-	TRBV7-2	16	CASSLAVRGQGTEAFF	TGTGCCAGCAGCTTAGCAGTTCGGGGGCAGGGCACTGAAGCTTTCTTT
TRBJ1-1	many	-	TRBV27	15	CASSLSPAVNTEAFF	TGTGCCAGCAGTTTGTCTCCCGCGGTGAACACTGAAGCTTTCTTT